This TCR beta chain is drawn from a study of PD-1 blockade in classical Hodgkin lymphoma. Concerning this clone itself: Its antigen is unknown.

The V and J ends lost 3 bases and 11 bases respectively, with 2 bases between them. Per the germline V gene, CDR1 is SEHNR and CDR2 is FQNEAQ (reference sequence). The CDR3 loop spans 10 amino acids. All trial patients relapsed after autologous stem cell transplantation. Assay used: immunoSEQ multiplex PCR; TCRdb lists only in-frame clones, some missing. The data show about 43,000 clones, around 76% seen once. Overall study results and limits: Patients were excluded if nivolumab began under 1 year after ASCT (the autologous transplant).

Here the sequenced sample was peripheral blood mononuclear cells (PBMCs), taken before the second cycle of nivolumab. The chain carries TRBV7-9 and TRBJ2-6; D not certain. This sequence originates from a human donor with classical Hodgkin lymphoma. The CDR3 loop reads CASSLDVLTF. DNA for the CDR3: TGTGCCAGCAGCTTGGACGTCCTGACTTTC.